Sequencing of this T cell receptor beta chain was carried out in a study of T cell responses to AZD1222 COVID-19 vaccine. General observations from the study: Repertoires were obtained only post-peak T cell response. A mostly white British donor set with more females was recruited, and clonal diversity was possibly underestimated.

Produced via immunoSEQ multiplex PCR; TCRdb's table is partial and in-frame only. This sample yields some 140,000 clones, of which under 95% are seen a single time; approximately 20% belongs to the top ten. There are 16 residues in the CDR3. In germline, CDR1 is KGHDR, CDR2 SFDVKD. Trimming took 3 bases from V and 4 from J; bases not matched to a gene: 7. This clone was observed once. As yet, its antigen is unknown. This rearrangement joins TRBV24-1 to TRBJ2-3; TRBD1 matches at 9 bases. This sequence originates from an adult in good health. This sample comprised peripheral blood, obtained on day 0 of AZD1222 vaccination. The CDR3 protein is CATSDPDRGWADTQYF. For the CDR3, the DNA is TGTGCCACCAGTGATCCCGACAGGGGGTGGGCAGATACGCAGTATTTT.